A selection of T cell receptor beta chains follows, all from one sample in a study of cytomegalovirus exposure and HLA in healthy donors. This table comes from immunoSEQ multiplex PCR, and its TCRdb copy is limited to in-frame clones, with some not included. The data show roughly 110,000 clones, approximately 74% seen once. The sample consisted of PBMCs. These receptors originate from a middle-aged woman in good health and CMV-seropositive. The CDR3 runs from the conserved cysteine through the conserved F or W. A D gene is named only where the DNA matches it firmly. A clone size is listed for some rows: how often the clone was seen (once, few, many), or a class if it is expanded.

j_call v_call d_call clone_size cdr3_nt cdr3_aa
TRBJ1-1 TRBV18 TRBD1 - TGTGCCAGCTCACCACCATCAGGGGGGTTTGGGGCTGAAGCTTTCTTT CASSPPSGGFGAEAFF
TRBJ2-7 TRBV27 - - TGTGCCAGCAGTCCCAGGGTGTTCGGCTACGAGCAGTACTTC CASSPRVFGYEQYF
TRBJ1-1 TRBV4-3 - few TGCGCCAGCAGCCAAGATATAAGGGCGGGCACTGAAGCTTTCTTT CASSQDIRAGTEAFF
TRBJ1-6 TRBV7-2 - - TGTGCCAGCAGCCTATCGGACAGTCCAAGCTCCTATAATTCACCCCTCCACTTT CASSLSDSPSSYNSPLHF
TRBJ1-4 TRBV2 TRBD1 - TGTGCCAGCCGGGACAGCGAGACGGTTCAGGAAAAACTGTTTTTT CASRDSETVQEKLFF
TRBJ1-6 TRBV7-6 TRBD1 few TGTGCCAGCAGCTTAGAGGGGGCCTCACCCCTCCACTTT CASSLEGASPLHF
TRBJ1-2 TRBV11-3 - - TGTGCCAGCAGTCCTGAACAGGCGTATGGCTACACCTTC CASSPEQAYGYTF
TRBJ1-1 TRBV19 TRBD1 once TGTGCCAGTAGTATAAGACAGGGCGTTTACACTGAAGCTTTCTTT CASSIRQGVYTEAFF
TRBJ2-1 TRBV5-1 TRBD1 - TGCGCCAGCAGCTGGGACAGCTCCTACGAGCAGTTCTTC CASSWDSSYEQFF
TRBJ2-3 TRBV7-3 - - TGTGCCAGCAGCTCCGTGACAGGCCCGGGAGATACGCAGTATTTT CASSSVTGPGDTQYF
TRBJ1-2 TRBV4-2 - - TGTGCCAGCAGCCAACTCTCCCCCAACCAGGGGAATGGCTACACCTTC CASSQLSPNQGNGYTF
TRBJ1-1 TRBV4-3 TRBD1 - TGCGCCAGCAGCCAAGAGGGGACAGGGGATAGGGACACTGAAGCTTTCTTT CASSQEGTGDRDTEAFF
TRBJ1-5 TRBV15 TRBD1 - TGTGCCACCAGCAGAGATACGACAGGGGTAAATCAGCCCCAGCATTTT CATSRDTTGVNQPQHF
TRBJ2-2 TRBV7-6 TRBD2 - TGTGCCAGCAGCTCCGAGAGCGGGATCCAAACCGGGGAGCTGTTTTTT CASSSESGIQTGELFF
TRBJ1-1 TRBV7-2 - - TGTGCCAGCAGCTTAGTGTGGGGGGATGAAGCTTTCTTT CASSLVWGDEAFF
TRBJ1-2 TRBV2 - few TGTGCCAGCAGTCGTTCGGAGAACTATGGCTACACCTTC CASSRSENYGYTF
TRBJ1-1 TRBV27 - - TGTGTCAGCAGTTTATTGTGGGTCCCGGACAGTAACACTGAAGCTTTCTTT CVSSLLWVPDSNTEAFF
TRBJ1-1 TRBV25-1 - few TGTGCCAGCACCCCTGAGGGTTTTGTCGCTGAAGCTTTCTTT CASTPEGFVAEAFF
TRBJ2-3 TRBV4-2 TRBD1 - TGTGCCAGCAGCCACGGACAGGGTCAGTCCGATACGCAGTATTTT CASSHGQGQSDTQYF
TRBJ1-1 TRBV5-1 - - TGCGCCAGCAGCCCGGGATCTACCACTGAAGCTTTCTTT CASSPGSTTEAFF
TRBJ2-1 TRBV11-3 TRBD2 - TGTGCCAGCAGCCCTCTAGCGGGAGTAGTAAATGAGCAGTTCTTC CASSPLAGVVNEQFF
TRBJ2-3 TRBV5-4 - - TGTGCCAGCAGCTTGGTCGACAGACTCACAGATACGCAGTATTTT CASSLVDRLTDTQYF
TRBJ2-1 TRBV6-1 TRBD2 - TGTGCCAGCAGTGGGTTAGCGGGAGTTGATAATGAGCAGTTCTTC CASSGLAGVDNEQFF
TRBJ1-1 TRBV19 TRBD1 - TGTGCCAGTGCTCCCGACAGGGAGAGCACTGAAGCTTTCTTT CASAPDRESTEAFF
TRBJ2-5 TRBV6-5 TRBD1 - TGTGCCAGCAGGGACGGGACAGGGATGGCAGAGACCCAGTACTTC CASRDGTGMAETQYF
TRBJ2-6 TRBV7-3 - few TGTGCCAGCAGCCCCGACAGGACCTCTGGGGCCAACGTCCTGACTTTC CASSPDRTSGANVLTF
TRBJ2-3 TRBV7-8 TRBD2 once TGTGCCAGCAGCTTGGGACTAGCGGGAGTGGATACGCAGTATTTT CASSLGLAGVDTQYF
TRBJ2-1 TRBV5-6 TRBD2 - TGTGCCAGCAGCCTGACTAGCGGGGGATACAATGAGCAGTTCTTC CASSLTSGGYNEQFF
TRBJ2-1 TRBV19 - - TGTGCCAGTAGTGAGTCCTATGAGCAGTTCTTC CASSESYEQFF
TRBJ2-2 TRBV5-1 - - TGCGCCAGCAGCTTTACGAGCACCGGGGAGCTGTTTTTT CASSFTSTGELFF
TRBJ2-3 TRBV6-1 - - TGTGCCAGCGGCCGACTAGGAGTGGTTACAGATACGCAGTATTTT CASGRLGVVTDTQYF
TRBJ2-3 TRBV30 - - TGTGCCTGGAGGCCCCCTGGGGCCTCTTCCACAGATACGCAGTATTTT CAWRPPGASSTDTQYF
TRBJ1-5 TRBV4-1 TRBD1 - TGCGCCAGCAGCACGGACAGGGGAAGGTCCCAGCATTTT CASSTDRGRSQHF
TRBJ1-2 TRBV9 TRBD1 - TGTGCCAGCAGCGTAGCCCAGGGGGCGGTTCGCTATGGCTACACCTTC CASSVAQGAVRYGYTF
TRBJ1-2 TRBV2 TRBD1 few TGTGCCAGCCACGGACAGGGGGAATATGGCTACACCTTC CASHGQGEYGYTF
TRBJ1-1 TRBV23-1 - - TGCGCCAGCAGTCAGCGGCGTCCCGCCATGAACACTGAAGCTTTCTTT CASSQRRPAMNTEAFF
TRBJ2-3 TRBV7-2 TRBD2 - TGTGCCAGCAGCTTAATCTTAGCGGGGGGCCCCCCGACAGATACGCAGTATTTT CASSLILAGGPPTDTQYF
TRBJ2-7 TRBV13 - - TGTGCCAGCAGCGTTACAGACAGCTACGAGCAGTACTTC CASSVTDSYEQYF
TRBJ1-5 TRBV19 - - TGTGCCAGTACCCCAGTGGGAAGGGGAAAGGGCAATCAGCCCCAGCATTTT CASTPVGRGKGNQPQHF
TRBJ2-7 TRBV27 TRBD1 - TGTGCCAGCAGTTTCGACAGGGAGTCCTACGAGCAGTACTTC CASSFDRESYEQYF
TRBJ1-2 TRBV7-9 - - TGTGCCAGCAGCCTGGGAGTTAACTATGGCTACACCTTC CASSLGVNYGYTF
TRBJ2-2 TRBV9 TRBD2 - TGTGCCAGCAGCGTAGCTACGGTAGCGGGAGGCCCCGGGGAGCTGTTTTTT CASSVATVAGGPGELFF
TRBJ2-2 TRBV11-3 - - TGTGCCAGCAGCTTGTGGGGCGCCGACACCGGGGAGCTGTTTTTT CASSLWGADTGELFF
TRBJ1-1 TRBV18 TRBD1 - TGTGCCAGCTCACCGACAGGGGATTCCACTGAAGCTTTCTTT CASSPTGDSTEAFF
TRBJ2-1 TRBV5-4 TRBD2 - TGTGCCAGCAGCCGCGCAGGACTAGCGGTCAATGAGCAGTTCTTC CASSRAGLAVNEQFF
TRBJ1-5 TRBV19 - - TGTGCCAGTAGTATAAGACTCTTTAGCAATCAGCCCCAGCATTTT CASSIRLFSNQPQHF
TRBJ1-3 TRBV21-1 - few TGTGCCAGCAGTAGAAGGAGTAACACCATATATTTT CASSRRSNTIYF
TRBJ2-7 TRBV19 - - TGTGCCAGTAGTGACATGTGGTACGAGCAGTACTTC CASSDMWYEQYF
TRBJ2-7 TRBV7-8 TRBD2 - TGTGCCAGCAGCCTTAGAAACTCGGGACTAGCGGGGAGCTCCTACGAGCAGTACTTC CASSLRNSGLAGSSYEQYF
TRBJ2-1 TRBV9 - few TGTGCCAGCAGCCCCCTCTTCCCGGGGGAGCAGTTCTTC CASSPLFPGEQFF